The 10 T cell receptor beta chains in this list originate from one sample, sequenced in a study of technical replicates of blood from a handful of donors. Sequencing was performed with immunoSEQ multiplex PCR; in TCRdb, only in-frame clones are kept and a portion is missing. Of tens of thousands of clones in the sample, 85% to 95% were seen once. Sample: T cells isolated from PBMCs. Receptors originate from a human donor in good health.

This clone has only one observation. The chain carries TRBV28 and TRBJ2-6; TRBD1 agrees at 8 bases. Germline CDR1 and CDR2: MDHEN and SYDVKM. The CDR3 has 18 residues. V gave up 4 bases and J gave up 2 bases; unmatched junction bases: 10. For the CDR3, the DNA is TGTGCCAGCAGTTCGATTCATCCAGGGGGCGCTGGGGCCAACGTCCTGACTTTC. Its translation is CASSSIHPGGAGANVLTF.

The V call is TRBV5-1, the J call TRBJ2-1, with 8 bases identical to TRBD2. V lost 4 bases, J lost 3 bases, and 6 bases stayed unmatched. CDR1 and CDR2 from the germline V gene are SGHRS and YFSETQ. This CDR3 spans 15 amino acids. The CDR3 loop reads CASSPSSGYYNEQFF. Written as DNA, the CDR3 is TGCGCCAGCAGCCCCTCTAGCGGGTACTACAATGAGCAGTTCTTC. Supplemented by reference TRBV5-1 and TRBJ2-1, the full variable domain reads KAGVTQTPRYLIKTRGQQVTLSCSPISGHRSVSWYQQTPGQGLQFLFEYFSETQRNKGNFPGRFSGRQFSNSRSEMNVSTLELGDSALYLCASSPSSGYYNEQFFGPGTRLTVL.

The chain carries TRBV27 and TRBJ2-1; 10 bases line up with TRBD1. Germline CDR1 reads MNHEY; CDR2 reads SMNVEV (reference sequence). V shed 5 bases and J 8 bases; nucleotides not matched to a gene: 6. The CDR3 is made up of 14 amino acids. The CDR3 loop is CASSPVGTGDEQFF. The CDR3 DNA sequence: TGTGCCAGCAGTCCAGTTGGGACAGGGGATGAGCAGTTCTTC.

This chain uses TRBV7-9 with TRBJ1-2, with 7 bases identical to TRBD1. The CDR3 is made up of 14 amino acids. V gave up 4 bases and J gave up 7 bases; unmatched junction bases: 9. Germline lookup yields CDR1 SEHNR and CDR2 FQNEAQ (reference sequence). DNA for the CDR3: TGTGCCAGCAGCTCGACGACAGGGTCGCCTGGCTACACCTTC. It translates to CASSSTTGSPGYTF. The whole variable domain, filled in from reference TRBV7-9 and TRBJ1-2, reads DTGVSQNPRHKITKRGQNVTFRCDPISEHNRLYWYRQTLGQGPEFLTYFQNEAQLEKSRLLSDRFSAERPKGSFSTLEIQRTEQGDSAMYLCASSSTTGSPGYTFGSGTRLTVV.

This chain joins TRBV19 and TRBJ1-1; D perhaps matches TRBD1 (5 bases). Trimming removed 6 bases at V and 3 bases at J, with 14 bases between. The CDR3 has 14 residues. Germline CDR1 and CDR2: LNHDA and SQIVND (reference sequence). CDR3 in amino acids: CASSQGPGHTEAFF. In DNA, the CDR3 is TGTGCCAGTAGCCAAGGGCCAGGGCACACTGAAGCTTTCTTT.

The chain links TRBV14 to TRBJ2-5; the D gene is possibly TRBD1 (6 bases). Trimming pared 3 bases from V and 1 base from J, leaving 15 bases between. The CDR3 extends over 16 amino acids. CDR1 SGHDN and CDR2 FVKESK come from the germline V gene. In DNA, the CDR3 is TGTGCCAGCAGCCACTCAATTACAGGGTCCCAAGAGACCCAGTACTTC. Its protein product is CASSHSITGSQETQYF. Variable domain in full (rest from reference TRBV14 and TRBJ2-5): EAGVTQFPSHSVIEKGQTVTLRCDPISGHDNLYWYRRVMGKEIKFLLHFVKESKQDESGMPNNRFLAERTGGTYSTLKVQPAELEDSGVYFCASSHSITGSQETQYFGPGTRLLVL.

J is TRBJ2-5 and V is TRBV7-9; D is possibly TRBD2 (5 bases). V was cut by 2 bases and J by 4 bases, with 8 bases left in between. The CDR3 consists of 13 residues. The germline V gene has CDR1 SEHNR and CDR2 FQNEAQ (reference sequence). The CDR3 DNA reads TGTGCCAGCAGCTTAAGCGGTTTAGAGACCCAGTACTTC. Translated, it gives CASSLSGLETQYF. The complete variable domain, with remaining parts taken from reference TRBV7-9 and TRBJ2-5, reads DTGVSQNPRHKITKRGQNVTFRCDPISEHNRLYWYRQTLGQGPEFLTYFQNEAQLEKSRLLSDRFSAERPKGSFSTLEIQRTEQGDSAMYLCASSLSGLETQYFGPGTRLLVL.

The rearrangement links TRBV5-1 to TRBJ2-6, with 10 bases identical to TRBD2. The CDR3 extends over 16 amino acids. Germline lookup yields CDR1 SGHRS and CDR2 YFSETQ. With 2 bases clipped from V and 4 bases from J, the junction kept 3 bases outside the gene matches. The CDR3 region has the DNA TGCGCCAGCAGCTTAGCGGGGGGGCCGGGGGCCAACGTCCTGACTTTC. Protein product: CASSLAGGPGANVLTF.

The rearrangement joins TRBV10-1 to TRBJ2-5, with D perhaps TRBD1 (6 bases). Trimming shortened V by 4 bases and J by 5 bases, and 14 bases separated the two germline ends. Germline V gene data show CDR1 as WNHNN and CDR2 as SYGVQD (reference sequence). This CDR3 has 14 amino acids. CDR3 in DNA: TGCGCCAGCAGTGCAGGGGCCCGCGGGGAGACCCAGTACTTC. It translates to CASSAGARGETQYF.

The rearrangement joins TRBV30 to TRBJ2-7, with 8 bases lining up with TRBD1. Germline V gives CDR1 GTSNPN, CDR2 SVGIG (reference sequence). CDR3 length: 14 residues. With 3 bases clipped from V and 2 bases from J, the junction kept 6 bases outside the gene matches. CDR3 nucleotide sequence: TGTGCCTGGAGGTTGGGGACAGGACCCTACGAGCAGTACTTC. This translates into CAWRLGTGPYEQYF.